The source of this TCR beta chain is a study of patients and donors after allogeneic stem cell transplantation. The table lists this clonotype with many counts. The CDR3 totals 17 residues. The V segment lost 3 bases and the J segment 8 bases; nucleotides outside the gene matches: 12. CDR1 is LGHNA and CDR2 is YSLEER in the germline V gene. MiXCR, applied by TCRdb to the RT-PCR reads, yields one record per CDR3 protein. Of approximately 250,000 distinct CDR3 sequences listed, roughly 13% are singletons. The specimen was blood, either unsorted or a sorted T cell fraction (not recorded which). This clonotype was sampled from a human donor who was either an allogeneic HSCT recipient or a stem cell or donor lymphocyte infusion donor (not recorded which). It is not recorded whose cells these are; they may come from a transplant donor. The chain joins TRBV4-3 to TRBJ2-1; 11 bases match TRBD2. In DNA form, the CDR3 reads TGCGCCAGCAGCCAGGGGACTAGCGGTGGGTTTTTTCATGAGCAGTTCTTC. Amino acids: CASSQGTSGGFFHEQFF.